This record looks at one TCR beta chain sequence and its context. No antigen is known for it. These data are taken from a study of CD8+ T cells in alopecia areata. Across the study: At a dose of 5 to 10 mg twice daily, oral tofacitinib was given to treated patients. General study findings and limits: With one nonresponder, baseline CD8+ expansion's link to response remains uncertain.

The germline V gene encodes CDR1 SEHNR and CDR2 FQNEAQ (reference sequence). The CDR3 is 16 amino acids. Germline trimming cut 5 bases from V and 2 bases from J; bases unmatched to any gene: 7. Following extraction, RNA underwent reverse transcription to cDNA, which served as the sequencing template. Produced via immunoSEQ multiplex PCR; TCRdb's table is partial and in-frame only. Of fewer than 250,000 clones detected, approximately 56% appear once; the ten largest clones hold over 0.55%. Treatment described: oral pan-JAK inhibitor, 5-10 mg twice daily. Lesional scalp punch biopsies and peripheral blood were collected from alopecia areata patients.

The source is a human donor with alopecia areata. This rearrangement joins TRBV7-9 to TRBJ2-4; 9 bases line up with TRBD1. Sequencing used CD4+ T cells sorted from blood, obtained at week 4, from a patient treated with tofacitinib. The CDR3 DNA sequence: TGTGCCAGCAGCAAACAGGGGGCTCTAACCAAAAACATTCAGTACTTC. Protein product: CASSKQGALTKNIQYF. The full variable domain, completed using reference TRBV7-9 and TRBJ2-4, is DTGVSQNPRHKITKRGQNVTFRCDPISEHNRLYWYRQTLGQGPEFLTYFQNEAQLEKSRLLSDRFSAERPKGSFSTLEIQRTEQGDSAMYLCASSKQGALTKNIQYFGAGTRLSVL.